This paragraph reports one T cell receptor beta chain. TCRdb independently ran MiXCR on the 5' RACE reads; one entry per CDR3 protein. The repertoire holds fewer than 400,000 distinct CDR3 sequences, 14% to 15% seen once, with approximately 1% in the top ten. The CDR3 extends over 15 amino acids. Looked up from germline, CDR1 is SGHRS and CDR2 is YFSETQ. V was pared by 3 bases and J by 4 bases, with 4 bases of the junction left unmatched. The sample comes from a study of CD8 T cells in ankylosing spondylitis. Sequencing was performed on blood, either unsorted or a sorted T cell fraction (not recorded which). This TCR came from a male donor with ankylosing spondylitis or in good health (not recorded which). The J gene is TRBJ1-6, the V gene TRBV5-1, with 7 nucleotides matching TRBD1. CDR3 amino acids: CASSWTTGYNSPLHF. The CDR3 DNA is TGCGCCAGCAGCTGGACGACAGGGTATAATTCACCCCTCCACTTT.